The rows below give T cell receptor beta chains drawn from one sample of a study of PD-L1 blockade in urothelial cancer. Libraries were prepared by immunoSEQ multiplex PCR; TCRdb keeps only in-frame clonotypes and omits some of them. The sample holds 25,000 to 35,000 clones; 79% are singletons and the top ten take around 3.3%. The sequencing used PBMCs, collected around atezolizumab (anti-PD-L1) treatment. Receptor source: a man in his sixties or seventies with urothelial cancer. Each CDR3 is given with its conserved first and last residue. The D gene is left open where the match is weak. Size is stated for part of the rows, as once, few or many counts, or as a class when the clone is expanded.

CDR3 protein	CDR3 DNA	clone size	D gene	V gene	J gene
CASRQGFRANQPQHF	TGTGCCAGCAGACAGGGGTTCAGGGCTAATCAGCCCCAGCATTTT	.	TRBD1	TRBV2	TRBJ1-5
CASSASGLYEQYF	TGTGCCAGCAGTGCTAGCGGACTATACGAGCAGTACTTC	.	TRBD2	TRBV6-1	TRBJ2-7
CASSLKAGGTDTQYF	TGTGCCAGCAGCTTGAAAGCGGGGGGCACAGATACGCAGTATTTT	.	TRBD2	TRBV5-6	TRBJ2-3
CASSQWAGYEQYF	TGTGCCAGCAGCCAATGGGCGGGATACGAGCAGTACTTC	.	.	TRBV27	TRBJ2-7
CASSSGRGSSNQPQHF	TGTGCCAGCAGCTCGGGGCGGGGCTCCAGCAATCAGCCCCAGCATTTT	.	.	TRBV7-9	TRBJ1-5
CASSLVVKTTLNYGYTF	TGTGCCAGCAGCTTAGTGGTAAAAACTACCCTTAACTATGGCTACACCTTC	.	.	TRBV7-8	TRBJ1-2
CSVLGTTRGNTEAFF	TGCAGCGTACTAGGGACAACTAGGGGGAACACTGAAGCTTTCTTT	.	.	TRBV29-1	TRBJ1-1
CASSSGQGGYTEAFF	TGCGCCAGCAGCTCTGGACAGGGAGGATATACTGAAGCTTTCTTT	.	TRBD1	TRBV5-1	TRBJ1-1
CATSPPGQGVRQPQHF	TGTGCCACCAGCCCACCGGGACAGGGCGTCAGGCAGCCCCAGCATTTT	.	TRBD1	TRBV15	TRBJ1-5
CASSLSLTGLPDTQYF	TGTGCCAGCAGTTTATCTCTGACAGGGTTGCCAGATACGCAGTATTTT	.	TRBD1	TRBV28	TRBJ2-3
CASSLDRVTSEKLFF	TGTGCCAGCAGTCTAGACAGGGTGACGTCTGAAAAACTGTTTTTT	.	TRBD1	TRBV6-6	TRBJ1-4
CASSPDGVTGSYEQYF	TGTGCCAGCAGCCCCGACGGAGTGACGGGCTCCTACGAGCAGTACTTC	.	.	TRBV9	TRBJ2-7
CASSQDRAGFYEQYF	TGTGCCAGCAGCCAAGATCGAGCAGGGTTCTACGAGCAGTACTTC	.	.	TRBV14	TRBJ2-7
CASSDSLAGVYNEQFF	TGTGCCAGCAGTGATTCACTAGCGGGAGTCTACAATGAGCAGTTCTTC	once	TRBD2	TRBV2	TRBJ2-1
CASSHGTSDREETQYF	TGTGCCAGCAGCCACGGGACTAGCGACCGAGAAGAGACCCAGTACTTC	once	TRBD2	TRBV4-2	TRBJ2-5
CASSLALLGAEAFF	TGTGCCAGCAGCTTGGCCTTATTGGGAGCTGAAGCTTTCTTT	.	.	TRBV5-6	TRBJ1-1
CASSSTGTGVNYGYTF	TGTGCCAGTTCTTCCACCGGGACAGGGGTAAACTATGGCTACACCTTC	few	TRBD1	TRBV28	TRBJ1-2
CASSQAGTGTHEQYF	TGTGCCAGCAGCCAGGCCGGGACAGGGACGCACGAGCAGTACTTC	.	TRBD1	TRBV4-2	TRBJ2-7
CASSSRQSSPPYEQYF	TGTGCCAGCAGTTCCCGACAGTCTTCACCTCCCTACGAGCAGTACTTC	.	.	TRBV6-6	TRBJ2-7
CASSFRSDNEQFF	TGTGCCAGCAGCTTCCGTTCCGACAATGAGCAGTTCTTC	.	.	TRBV9	TRBJ2-1
CASSLAGRGHLNQPQHF	TGTGCCAGCAGCTTGGCCGGGAGGGGACATCTCAATCAGCCCCAGCATTTT	.	.	TRBV5-6	TRBJ1-5
CAWSVAGGYEQYF	TGTGCCTGGAGTGTTGCGGGGGGCTACGAGCAGTACTTC	.	TRBD2	TRBV30	TRBJ2-7
CASSPFLPDRLYTNTEAFF	TGTGCCAGCAGCCCGTTCCTTCCGGACAGACTATACACTAACACTGAAGCTTTCTTT	once	.	TRBV5-6	TRBJ1-1
CASSQDRGSPLHF	TGCGCCAGCAGCCAAGATAGGGGTTCACCCCTCCACTTT	once	.	TRBV4-3	TRBJ1-6
CASSPPPGSYEQYF	TGTGCCAGCTCACCACCCCCCGGCTCCTACGAGCAGTACTTC	once	.	TRBV18	TRBJ2-7
CASSLGREEQYF	TGTGCCAGCAGTTTGGGCCGGGAGGAGCAGTACTTC	few	.	TRBV6-6	TRBJ2-7
CASLGRGEGYGYTF	TGTGCCAGCCTAGGGAGGGGCGAGGGCTATGGCTACACCTTC	few	.	TRBV5-6	TRBJ1-2
CASSLLGAGQGEQFF	TGTGCCAGCAGCTTATTAGGGGCAGGGCAAGGCGAGCAGTTCTTC	.	.	TRBV7-2	TRBJ2-1
CASSFLKRGGRDTQYF	TGTGCCAGCAGCTTCCTGAAGCGGGGGGGCAGAGATACGCAGTATTTT	.	TRBD2	TRBV11-3	TRBJ2-3
CASRMTSAQETQYF	TGTGCCAGCAGGATGACTAGCGCACAAGAGACCCAGTACTTC	once	TRBD2	TRBV28	TRBJ2-5
CASSDWMREQFF	TGTGCCAGCAGCGATTGGATGCGGGAGCAGTTCTTC	once	.	TRBV7-8	TRBJ2-1
CASSARLGTGELFF	TGCGCCAGCAGCGCACGACTAGGAACCGGGGAGCTGTTTTTT	.	.	TRBV5-1	TRBJ2-2
CASSLRGGHNEQFF	TGTGCCAGCAGCTTGCGGGGGGGCCACAATGAGCAGTTCTTC	once	TRBD2	TRBV6-5	TRBJ2-1
CASRNRGRNSPLHF	TGTGCCAGCAGAAACAGGGGGCGGAATTCACCCCTCCACTTT	few	TRBD1	TRBV11-1	TRBJ1-6
CASSSGNTIYF	TGTGCCTCCTCATCGGGGAACACCATATATTTT	.	.	TRBV30	TRBJ1-3
CASSLTGSQPQHF	TGTGCCAGCAGCCTAACAGGGAGTCAGCCCCAGCATTTT	.	.	TRBV7-2	TRBJ1-5
CASSPVRYEQYF	TGTGCCAGCAGCCCCGTCCGGTATGAGCAGTACTTC	.	.	TRBV28	TRBJ2-7
CASSLGRGGAPNEQFF	TGCGCCAGCAGCTTGGGACGGGGGGGCGCCCCCAATGAGCAGTTCTTC	once	TRBD2	TRBV5-1	TRBJ2-1
CASSYSTGLGQYF	TGTGCCAGCAGTTACTCGACAGGGTTAGGGCAGTACTTC	.	TRBD1	TRBV6-5	TRBJ2-7
CASSPFSTGGNQPQHF	TGTGCCAGCTCACCGTTTTCGACAGGGGGCAATCAGCCCCAGCATTTT	.	TRBD1	TRBV18	TRBJ1-5
CASSLTGPQETQYF	TGCGCCAGCAGCTTGACAGGTCCCCAAGAGACCCAGTACTTC	.	.	TRBV5-1	TRBJ2-5
CASSMDRGSETQYF	TGTGCCAGTAGTATGGACAGGGGGTCAGAGACCCAGTACTTC	.	TRBD1	TRBV19	TRBJ2-5
CASTLGAGTPSGNTIYF	TGTGCCAGTACCTTGGGGGCCGGGACACCCTCTGGAAACACCATATATTTT	.	.	TRBV19	TRBJ1-3
CASSPRDTQYF	TGTGCCAGCAGCCCTAGAGATACGCAGTATTTT	.	.	TRBV7-8	TRBJ2-3
CASSSSGTGSTHEQFF	TGTGCCAGCAGTTCCTCCGGGACAGGGTCAACCCATGAGCAGTTCTTC	once	TRBD1	TRBV6-5	TRBJ2-1
CASRLLGGDGEKLFF	TGTGCCAGCAGGCTACTAGGGGGCGATGGAGAAAAACTGTTTTTT	.	TRBD1	TRBV6-1	TRBJ1-4
CASSSFTSGGSYNEQFF	TGCGCCAGCAGCTCCTTCACTAGCGGGGGCTCATACAATGAGCAGTTCTTC	.	TRBD2	TRBV5-1	TRBJ2-1
CASSQERGLNSPLHF	TGCGCCAGCAGCCAAGAAAGGGGTCTAAATTCACCCCTCCACTTT	.	.	TRBV4-3	TRBJ1-6
CASSRLAGRSYEQYF	TGTGCCAGCAGTCGACTAGCGGGGAGATCCTACGAGCAGTACTTC	.	TRBD2	TRBV6-5	TRBJ2-7
CASSLLSRAQETQYF	TGTGCCAGCAGCTTGCTTAGCAGGGCGCAAGAGACCCAGTACTTC	few	.	TRBV7-8	TRBJ2-5
CASSFGLAGDNEQFF	TGTGCCAGTAGTTTCGGACTAGCGGGGGACAATGAGCAGTTCTTC	.	TRBD2	TRBV19	TRBJ2-1
CASSLTGYNEQFF	TGCGCCAGCAGCTTGACAGGGTATAATGAGCAGTTCTTC	.	.	TRBV5-1	TRBJ2-1
CATWASQNQPQHF	TGTGCCACCTGGGCCTCTCAGAATCAGCCCCAGCATTTT	.	.	TRBV27	TRBJ1-5
CASSQDGLGGTGQPQHF	TGTGCCAGCAGCCAAGATGGGTTGGGGGGAACGGGTCAGCCCCAGCATTTT	.	.	TRBV4-2	TRBJ1-5
CASSSGSGTGELFF	TGTGCCAGCAGTAGCGGGTCGGGGACCGGGGAGCTGTTTTTT	.	.	TRBV6-4	TRBJ2-2
CASGRDGGPFRDTGELFF	TGTGCTAGCGGAAGGGACGGGGGGCCTTTCCGGGACACCGGGGAGCTGTTTTTT	.	.	TRBV7-7	TRBJ2-2
CASSQTSAFFSYEQYF	TGTGCCAGCAGCCAGACTAGCGCCTTCTTCTCCTACGAGCAGTACTTC	.	TRBD2	TRBV5-6	TRBJ2-7
CASSSRTGRTEAFF	TGCGCCAGCAGCTCCCGGACAGGCAGGACTGAAGCTTTCTTT	.	TRBD1	TRBV5-1	TRBJ1-1